The following is a T cell receptor beta chain sequence with its context. This clonotype appeared many times. Its binding antigen is unknown. No much larger clone exists at a distance of one base, and base qualities are not known. Set within a cohort of healthcare workers in London, UK, this nested case-control study involved weekly PCR testing of nasopharyngeal swabs along with blood sampling. Between 23 and 31 March 2020, the week of the UK lockdown, healthcare workers were enrolled and then followed up weekly for as long as 16 weeks. The data stem from a study of early T cells in non-severe SARS-CoV-2 infection (dated by TCRdb to 2020 to 2022). General notes on the study: Because TCR sequencing relied on bulk RNA taken from unsorted whole blood, pairing of alpha and beta chains was not possible. Broader findings and caveats from the paper: VDJdb matching was skewed toward anti-spike CD8 responses, so virus-specific expansions were likely underestimated and private and CD4 specificities were missed.

CDR1 and CDR2, per the germline V gene (reference sequence), are DFQATT and SNEGSKA. The CDR3 holds 15 amino acids from the cysteine to the phenylalanine. The entry retains the CDR3 DNA only, 45 bases that are in frame from base 1. Germline trimming: 6 bases from V, 2 bases from J; junction bases outside gene matches: 10. Library construction relied on 5' RACE. TCRdb names NextSeq 500 as the instrument used. To correct for sequencing error and PCR bias, the TCR library protocol tagged individual cDNA molecules with unique molecular identifiers. Sequencing covered both TCR alpha and beta chains, and within each sample the abundances of alpha and beta sequences were tightly co-correlated. Regarding the original processing steps: V gene, J gene and CDR3 annotation of TCR sequences was performed with Decombinator V4. Expanded TCRs were defined as changing significantly between any two time points under a Poisson model with p below 0.0001. TCR abundances were normalised to the total number of TCRs sequenced per sample and were expressed as counts per million. TRAV1-2 paired with TRAJ12, TRAJ20 or TRAJ33 defined MAIT TCRs, while TRAV10 paired with TRAJ18 defined iNKT TCRs. VDJdb, accessed 1 November 2021, was searched for CMV, EBV and SARS-CoV-2 annotated TCRs, with TCRs annotated for multiple antigens excluded. TCRdb trimmed the raw reads at Q25, called clones with MiXCR and kept productive beta chains. Rows with one shared CDR3 protein collapse into an entry with the most common genes and DNA. V and J calls and clone size were set by TCRdb, not the authors. The table for this sample lists some 30,000 distinct CDR3 sequences; approximately 5% of them were counted only once. 7.9% of the sample belongs to the ten largest clones.

The source material was whole blood. The receptor comes from an adult who was a healthcare worker with PCR-confirmed SARS-CoV-2 infection or an uninfected control (not recorded which). The chain employs TRBV20-1 and TRBJ1-1, with TRBD1 matching 9 junction bases. Read as DNA, the sequence is TGCAGTGCGACGGGGACAGGGAGGGGAAACACTGAAGCTTTCTTT. This encodes CSATGTGRGNTEAFF.